The clone carrying this T cell receptor (beta chain) showed up just once. Its antigen is undetermined. With 3 bases removed from V and 2 bases from J, the gap between germline ends came to 7 bases. From germline, CDR1 is MNHEY and CDR2 SMNVEV (reference sequence). The CDR3 is made up of 13 amino acids. These data come from a study of T cell responses to AZD1222 COVID-19 vaccine. Findings of the study overall: White British ancestry dominated among donors, who included more females, and clonal diversity was possibly underestimated.

Generated by immunoSEQ multiplex PCR, the TCRdb table keeps only in-frame clones and is missing some. The table records approximately 79,000 clones, around nine tenths of them present only once. The rearrangement joins TRBV27 to TRBJ1-1; D ambiguous. The clonotype was recovered from an adult in good health. Sequences were derived from peripheral blood, sampled on day 0 of AZD1222 vaccination. The CDR3 loop reads CASSFSPNTEAFF. The CDR3 DNA is TGTGCCAGCAGTTTCTCACCTAACACTGAAGCTTTCTTT.